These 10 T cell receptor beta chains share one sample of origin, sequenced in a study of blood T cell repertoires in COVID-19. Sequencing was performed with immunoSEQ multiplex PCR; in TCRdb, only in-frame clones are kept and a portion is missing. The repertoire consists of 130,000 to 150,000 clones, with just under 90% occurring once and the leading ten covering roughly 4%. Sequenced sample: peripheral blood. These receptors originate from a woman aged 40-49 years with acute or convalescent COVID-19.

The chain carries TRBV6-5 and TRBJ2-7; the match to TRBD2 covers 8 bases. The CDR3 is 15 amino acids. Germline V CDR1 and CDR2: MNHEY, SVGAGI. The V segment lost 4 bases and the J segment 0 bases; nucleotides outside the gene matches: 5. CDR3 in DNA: TGTGCCAGCAGTTTACAGCGGGGGCTCTCCTACGAGCAGTACTTC. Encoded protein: CASSLQRGLSYEQYF.

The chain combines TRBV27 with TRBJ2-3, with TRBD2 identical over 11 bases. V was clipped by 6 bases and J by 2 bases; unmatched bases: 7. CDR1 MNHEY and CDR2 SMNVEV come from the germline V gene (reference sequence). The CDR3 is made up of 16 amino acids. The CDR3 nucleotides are TGTGCCAGCAGACCAATAGCGGGAGGGATCACAGATACGCAGTATTTT. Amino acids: CASRPIAGGITDTQYF.

The CDR3 region is CAVVRLADDHNSPLHF. CDR3 nucleotides: TGTGCCGTCGTACGGTTAGCGGACGACCATAATTCACCCCTCCACTTT. The chain links TRBV7-8 to TRBJ1-6; D remains unclear. Germline CDR1 SGHVS, CDR2 FQNEAQ. The CDR3 is made up of 16 amino acids. The V end lost 11 bases, the J end lost 5 bases, and 22 bases lay between the germline ends.

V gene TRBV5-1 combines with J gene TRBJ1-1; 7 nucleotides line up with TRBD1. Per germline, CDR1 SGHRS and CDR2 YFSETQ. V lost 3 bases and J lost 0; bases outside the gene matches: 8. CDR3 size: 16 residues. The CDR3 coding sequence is TGCGCCAGCAGCTCTACCGGGACAGCAATGAACACTGAAGCTTTCTTT. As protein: CASSSTGTAMNTEAFF.

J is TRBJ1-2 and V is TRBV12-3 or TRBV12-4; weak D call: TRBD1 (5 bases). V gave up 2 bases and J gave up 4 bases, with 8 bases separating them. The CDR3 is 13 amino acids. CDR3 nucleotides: TGTGCCAGCAGTTTACGGGGGGGCTATGGCTACACCTTC. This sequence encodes CASSLRGGYGYTF.

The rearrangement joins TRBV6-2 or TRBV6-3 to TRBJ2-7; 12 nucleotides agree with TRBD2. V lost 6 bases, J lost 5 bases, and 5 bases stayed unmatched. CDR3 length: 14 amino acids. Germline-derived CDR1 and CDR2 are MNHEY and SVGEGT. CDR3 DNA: TGTGCCAGCAGCCGACGACTAGCGGGAGACGAGCAGTACTTC. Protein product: CASSRRLAGDEQYF.

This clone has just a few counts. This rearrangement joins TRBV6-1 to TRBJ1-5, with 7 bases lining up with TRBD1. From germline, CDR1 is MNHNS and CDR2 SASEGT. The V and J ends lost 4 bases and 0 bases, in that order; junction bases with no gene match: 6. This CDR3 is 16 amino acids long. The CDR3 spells CASSGLGQSSNQPQHF. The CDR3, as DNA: TGTGCCAGCAGTGGGCTGGGACAGTCTAGCAATCAGCCCCAGCATTTT.

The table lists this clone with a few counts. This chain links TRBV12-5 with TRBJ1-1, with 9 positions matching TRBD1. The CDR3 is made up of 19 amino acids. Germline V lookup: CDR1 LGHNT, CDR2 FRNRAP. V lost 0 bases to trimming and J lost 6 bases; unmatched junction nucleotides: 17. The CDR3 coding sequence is TGTGCTAGTGGTTTGGTGCAATTCTCTTCGGACAGGGGCTCGTCTGAAGCTTTCTTT. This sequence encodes CASGLVQFSSDRGSSEAFF.

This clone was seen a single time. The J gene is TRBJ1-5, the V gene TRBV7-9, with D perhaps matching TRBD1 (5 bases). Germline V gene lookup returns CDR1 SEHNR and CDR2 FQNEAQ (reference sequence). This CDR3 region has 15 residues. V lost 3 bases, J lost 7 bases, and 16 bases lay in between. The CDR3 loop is CASSFRGVGRQPQHF. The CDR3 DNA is TGTGCCAGCAGCTTTCGGGGGGTGGGAAGGCAGCCCCAGCATTTT.

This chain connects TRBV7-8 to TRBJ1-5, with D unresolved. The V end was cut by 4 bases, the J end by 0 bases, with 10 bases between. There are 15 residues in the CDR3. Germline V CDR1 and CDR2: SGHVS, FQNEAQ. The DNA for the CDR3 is TGTGCCAGCAGCTCCTCCAGGATTAGCAATCAGCCCCAGCATTTT. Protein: CASSSSRISNQPQHF.